Listed here is a single T cell receptor beta chain. This clone was seen only once. No antigen is known for it. Base qualities are not provided; no much larger clone lies one nucleotide away. At the junction V is shortened by 6 bases and J by 1 base; bases outside the gene matches: 4. Via the germline V gene, CDR1 is SNHLY and CDR2 FYNNEI. Inclusive of the bounding cysteine and phenylalanine, the CDR3 is 15 residues long. Here the CDR3 DNA is all that survives: 45 bases in frame from base 1. The sample originates from a study of blood T cell repertoires in COVID-19 (dated by TCRdb to the early 2020s). Looking at the study overall: The collaborator samples originated in the United States, Italy and Spain and spanned the acute and convalescent phases of COVID-19. Subjects who had been exposed to COVID-19, were actively infected with it, or had recovered from it provided the deeply sampled blood TCRbeta repertoires that made up the dataset. The prospective study material was composed of cDNA or gDNA derived from T cells, B-cell-depleted T cells, or PBMCs. The repertoires were made available in a free public database intended to serve as a resource for research on the immune response to SARS-CoV-2. The samples were drawn from two sources: the first 160 participants of the ongoing ImmuneRACE study, and fewer than 1,500 subjects contributed by 6 global collaborators. The sample metadata nearly always contained a de-identified subject ID, COVID-19 status, age in years and sex. Where available, HLA class I and class II types were taken from metadata supplied by the sample provider and were not determined by assay-based typing.

The immunoSEQ Assay, a bias-controlled multiplex PCR, was used to amplify TCRbeta CDR3 regions from genomic DNA. The original pipeline was this. The number of nucleated cells in each sample was estimated by amplification of reference gene primers within the assay. Sequence reads were collapsed and filtered to measure the absolute abundance of every unique TCRbeta CDR3 rearrangement. For each sample, productive Simpson clonality was calculated as the square root of Simpson's diversity index across productive rearrangements. Here the immuneACCESS table is served through TCRdb, limited to in-frame sequences with V and J called. Missing clones are a known gap in these copies; in checked studies unresolved V genes cover under half, and the rest lacks a known reason. V and J calls and clone size come straight from that table; D and trimming were deduced from the DNA. The sample has some 200,000 clones on record, roughly 84% of them singletons. In total, the top ten clones hold about 5.1% of the sample.

What the research found in general, with its limitations: Clinical and demographic metadata were provided uncurated, with the amount varying by source and participant.

Samples from volunteer blood donors who had recovered from COVID-19 were contributed by a second Seattle source. Each collaborating institution followed its own protocols to collect whole blood in K2EDTA tubes. For TCRbeta analysis, collaborator samples were shipped as frozen whole blood, as isolated PBMCs, or as DNA extracted from either sample type. The specimen sequenced was peripheral blood. This TCR derives from a woman in her fifties or sixties who had recovered from COVID-19. Recombination linked TRBV2 to TRBJ2-1, and 9 bases in between align with TRBD1. The nucleotide sequence is TGTGCCAGCAGGTCCGGGACAGGGTCCTACAATGAGCAGTTCTTC. This encodes CASRSGTGSYNEQFF. With all but the CDR3 taken from the reference TRBV2 and TRBJ2-1 genes, the full variable domain is: EPEVTQTPSHQVTQMGQEVILRCVPISNHLYFYWYRQILGQKVEFLVSFYNNEISEKSEIFDDQFSVERPDGSNFTLKIRSTKLEDSAMYFCASRSGTGSYNEQFFGPGTRLTVL.